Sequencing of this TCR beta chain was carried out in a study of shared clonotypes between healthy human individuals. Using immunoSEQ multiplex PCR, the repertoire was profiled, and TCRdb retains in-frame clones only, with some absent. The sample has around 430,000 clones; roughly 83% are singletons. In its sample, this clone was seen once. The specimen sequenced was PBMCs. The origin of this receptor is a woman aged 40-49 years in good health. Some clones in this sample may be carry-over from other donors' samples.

The CDR3 protein is CASRPQGGPYEQYF. The CDR3 DNA reads TGCGCCAGCAGACCTCAGGGGGGTCCCTACGAGCAGTACTTC. V is TRBV5-1 and J is TRBJ2-7; perhaps TRBD1 as D (7 bases). Per germline, CDR1 SGHRS and CDR2 YFSETQ. This CDR3 has 14 residues. Trimming shortened V by 5 bases and J by 2 bases, and 14 bases separated the two germline ends.